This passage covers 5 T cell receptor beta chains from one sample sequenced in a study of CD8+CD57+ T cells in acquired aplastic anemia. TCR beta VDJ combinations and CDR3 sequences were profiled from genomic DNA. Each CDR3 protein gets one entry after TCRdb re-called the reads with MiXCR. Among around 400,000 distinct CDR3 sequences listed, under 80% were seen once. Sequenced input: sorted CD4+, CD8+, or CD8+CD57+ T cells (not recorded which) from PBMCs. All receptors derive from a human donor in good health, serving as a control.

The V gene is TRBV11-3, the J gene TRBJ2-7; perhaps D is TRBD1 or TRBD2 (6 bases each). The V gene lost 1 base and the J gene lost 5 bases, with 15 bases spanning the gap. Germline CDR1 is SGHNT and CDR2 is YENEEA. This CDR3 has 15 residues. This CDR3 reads CASSLAGAGYHEQYV. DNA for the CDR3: TGTGCCAGCAGCTTAGCGGGGGCGGGGTACCACGAGCAGTACGTC.

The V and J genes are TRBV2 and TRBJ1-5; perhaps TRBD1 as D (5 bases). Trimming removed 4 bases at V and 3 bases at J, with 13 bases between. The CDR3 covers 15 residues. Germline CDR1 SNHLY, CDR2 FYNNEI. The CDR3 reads CASSVGGVLNQPQHF. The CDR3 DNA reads TGTGCCAGCAGTGTCGGAGGGGTTCTCAATCAGCCCCAGCATTTT.

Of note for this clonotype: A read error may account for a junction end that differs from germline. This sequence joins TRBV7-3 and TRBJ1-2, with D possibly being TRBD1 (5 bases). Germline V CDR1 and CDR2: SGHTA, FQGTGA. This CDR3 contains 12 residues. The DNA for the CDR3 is TGTGCCACCAGCTTCTACGGGGGTGGCTACACCTTC. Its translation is CATSFYGGGYTF.

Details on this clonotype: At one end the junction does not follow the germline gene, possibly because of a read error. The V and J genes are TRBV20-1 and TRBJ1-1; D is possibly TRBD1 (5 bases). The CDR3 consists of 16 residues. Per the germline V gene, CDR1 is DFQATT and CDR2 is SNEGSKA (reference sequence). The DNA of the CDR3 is TGCAGTGCTCCTTCCCAGGGAGTCCAAATGAACACTGAAGCTTGCTTT. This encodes CSAPSQGVQMNTEACF.

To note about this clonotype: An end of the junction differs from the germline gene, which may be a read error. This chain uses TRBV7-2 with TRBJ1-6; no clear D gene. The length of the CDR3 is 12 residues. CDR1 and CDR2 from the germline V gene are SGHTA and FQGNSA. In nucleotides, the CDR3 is TGTGCCAGCAGCGTCCCCAGCGCACCCCTCCGCTTT. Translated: CASSVPSAPLRF.